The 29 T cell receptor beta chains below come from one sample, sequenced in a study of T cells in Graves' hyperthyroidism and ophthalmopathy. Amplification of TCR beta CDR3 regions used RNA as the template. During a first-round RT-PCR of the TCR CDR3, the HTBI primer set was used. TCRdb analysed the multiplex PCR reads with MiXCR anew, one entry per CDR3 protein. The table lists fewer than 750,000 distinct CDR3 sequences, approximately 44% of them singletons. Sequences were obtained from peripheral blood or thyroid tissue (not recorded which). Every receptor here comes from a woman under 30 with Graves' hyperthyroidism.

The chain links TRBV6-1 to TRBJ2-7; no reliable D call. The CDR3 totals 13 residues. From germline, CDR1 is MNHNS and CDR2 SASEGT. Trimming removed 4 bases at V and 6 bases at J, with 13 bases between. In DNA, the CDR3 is TGTGCCAGCAGTGGCAGGTTTTTTATCGAGCAGTACTTC. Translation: CASSGRFFIEQYF.

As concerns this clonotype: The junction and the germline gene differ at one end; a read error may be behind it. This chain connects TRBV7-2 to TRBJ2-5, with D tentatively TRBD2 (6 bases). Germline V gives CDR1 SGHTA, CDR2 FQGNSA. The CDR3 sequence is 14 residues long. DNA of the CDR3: TGCGCCAGCAGCTCCAGTAGTGGGGGGGAGACCCAGTACTTC. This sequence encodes CASSSSSGGETQYF.

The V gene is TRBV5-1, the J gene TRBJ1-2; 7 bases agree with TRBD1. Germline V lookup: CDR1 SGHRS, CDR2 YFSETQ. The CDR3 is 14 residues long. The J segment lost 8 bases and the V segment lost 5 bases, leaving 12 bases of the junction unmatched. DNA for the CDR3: TGCGCCAGCAGTGGGCGCAGGGGGACGGAGGGCTACACCTTC. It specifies CASSGRRGTEGYTF. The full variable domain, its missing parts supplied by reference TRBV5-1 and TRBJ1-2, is KAGVTQTPRYLIKTRGQQVTLSCSPISGHRSVSWYQQTPGQGLQFLFEYFSETQRNKGNFPGRFSGRQFSNSRSEMNVSTLELGDSALYLCASSGRRGTEGYTFGSGTRLTVV.

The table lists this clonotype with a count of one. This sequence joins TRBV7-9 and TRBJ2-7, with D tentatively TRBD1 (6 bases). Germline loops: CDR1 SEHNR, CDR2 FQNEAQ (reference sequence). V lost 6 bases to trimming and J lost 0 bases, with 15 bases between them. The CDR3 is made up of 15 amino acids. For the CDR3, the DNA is TGTGCCAGCAGACACGGGGACACCTACTCCTACGAGCAGTACTTC. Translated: CASRHGDTYSYEQYF. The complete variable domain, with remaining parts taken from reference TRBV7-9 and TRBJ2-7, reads DTGVSQNPRHKITKRGQNVTFRCDPISEHNRLYWYRQTLGQGPEFLTYFQNEAQLEKSRLLSDRFSAERPKGSFSTLEIQRTEQGDSAMYLCASRHGDTYSYEQYFGPGTRLTVT.

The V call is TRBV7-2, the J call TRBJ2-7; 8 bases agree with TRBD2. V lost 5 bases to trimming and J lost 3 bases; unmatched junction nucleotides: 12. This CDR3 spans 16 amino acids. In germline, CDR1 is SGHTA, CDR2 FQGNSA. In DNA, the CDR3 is TGTGCCAGCAGCCATCCGCGGGGGGCTAGCGGCTACGAGCAGTACTTC. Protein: CASSHPRGASGYEQYF.

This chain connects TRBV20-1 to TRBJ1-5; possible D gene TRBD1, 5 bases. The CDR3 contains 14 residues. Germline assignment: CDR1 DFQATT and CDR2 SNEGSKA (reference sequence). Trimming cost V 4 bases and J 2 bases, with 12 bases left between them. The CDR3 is CSAKSREGNQPQHF. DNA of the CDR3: TGCAGTGCTAAGAGCAGGGAAGGCAATCAGCCCCAGCATTTT.

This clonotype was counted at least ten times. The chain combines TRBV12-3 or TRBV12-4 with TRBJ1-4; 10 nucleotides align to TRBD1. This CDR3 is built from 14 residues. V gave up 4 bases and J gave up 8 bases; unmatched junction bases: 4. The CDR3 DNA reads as TGTGCCAGCAGTTACCGGGACAGGGGCGAAAAACTGTTTTTT. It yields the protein CASSYRDRGEKLFF.

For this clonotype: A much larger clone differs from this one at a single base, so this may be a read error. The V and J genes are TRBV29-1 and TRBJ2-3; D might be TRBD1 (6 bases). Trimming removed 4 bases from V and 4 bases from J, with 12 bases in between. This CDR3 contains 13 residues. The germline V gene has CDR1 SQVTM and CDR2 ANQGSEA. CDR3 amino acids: CSVVRGGPDTQYF. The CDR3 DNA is TGCAGCGTTGTCAGGGGTGGACCAGATACGCAGTATTTT.

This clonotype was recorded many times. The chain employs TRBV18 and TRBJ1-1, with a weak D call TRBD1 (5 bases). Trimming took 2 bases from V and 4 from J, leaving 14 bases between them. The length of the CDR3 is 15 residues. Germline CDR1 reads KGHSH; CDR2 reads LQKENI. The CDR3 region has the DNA TGTGCCAGCTCACCATGGGAGGGGTCCAGCACTGAAGCTTTCTTT. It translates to CASSPWEGSSTEAFF.

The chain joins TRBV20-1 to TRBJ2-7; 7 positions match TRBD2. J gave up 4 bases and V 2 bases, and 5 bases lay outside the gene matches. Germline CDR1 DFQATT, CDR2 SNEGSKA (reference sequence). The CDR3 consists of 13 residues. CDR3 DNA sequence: TGCAGTGCTAGACGGGGGAGGGTGTACGAGCAGTACTTC. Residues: CSARRGRVYEQYF.

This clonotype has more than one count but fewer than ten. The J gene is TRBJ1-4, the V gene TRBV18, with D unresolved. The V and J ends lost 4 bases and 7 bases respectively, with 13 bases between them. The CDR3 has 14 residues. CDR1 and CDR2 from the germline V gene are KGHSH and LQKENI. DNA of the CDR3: TGTGCCAGCTCACAAGGACTCGGACGTGAAAAACTGTTTTTT. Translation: CASSQGLGREKLFF.

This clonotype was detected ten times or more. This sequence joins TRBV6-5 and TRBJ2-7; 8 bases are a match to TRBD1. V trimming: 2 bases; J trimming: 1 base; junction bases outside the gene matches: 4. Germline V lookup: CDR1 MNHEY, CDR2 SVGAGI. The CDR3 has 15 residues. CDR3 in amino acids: CASSYGQGYSYEQYF. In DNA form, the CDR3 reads TGTGCCAGCAGTTACGGACAGGGTTATTCCTACGAGCAGTACTTC.

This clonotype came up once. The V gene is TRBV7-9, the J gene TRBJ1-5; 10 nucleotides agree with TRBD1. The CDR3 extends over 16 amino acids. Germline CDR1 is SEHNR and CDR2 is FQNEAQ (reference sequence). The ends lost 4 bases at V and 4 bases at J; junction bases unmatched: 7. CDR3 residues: CASSSDRTGGNQPQHF. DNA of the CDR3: TGTGCCAGCAGCTCGGATAGGACAGGGGGAAATCAGCCCCAGCATTTT.

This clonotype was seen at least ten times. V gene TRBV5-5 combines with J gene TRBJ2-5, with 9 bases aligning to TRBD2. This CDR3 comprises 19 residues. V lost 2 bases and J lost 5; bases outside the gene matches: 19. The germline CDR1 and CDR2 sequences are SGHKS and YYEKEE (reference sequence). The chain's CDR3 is CASSFYRPLAGSVRETQYF. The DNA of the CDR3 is TGTGCCAGCAGCTTTTACAGACCGCTAGCGGGATCCGTTCGTGAGACCCAGTACTTC. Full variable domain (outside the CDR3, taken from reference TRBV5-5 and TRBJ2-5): DAGVTQSPTHLIKTRGQQVTLRCSPISGHKSVSWYQQVLGQGPQFIFQYYEKEERGRGNFPDRFSARQFPNYSSELNVNALLLGDSALYLCASSFYRPLAGSVRETQYFGPGTRLLVL.

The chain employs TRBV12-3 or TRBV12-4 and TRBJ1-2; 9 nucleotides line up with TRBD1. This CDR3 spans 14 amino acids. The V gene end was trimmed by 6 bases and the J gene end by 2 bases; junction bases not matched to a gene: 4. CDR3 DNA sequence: TGTGCCAGCAGCGAAACAGGGGGCAACTATGGCTACACCTTC. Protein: CASSETGGNYGYTF.

For the CDR3, the DNA is TGTGCCACCAGTGACCTCGGGACCGCTGGAAACACCATATATTTT. Its protein product is CATSDLGTAGNTIYF. This chain connects TRBV24-1 to TRBJ1-3; a possible D gene is TRBD1 (5 bases). The CDR3 totals 15 residues. V was cut by 4 bases and J by 2 bases, with 11 bases left in between. The germline V gene encodes CDR1 KGHDR and CDR2 SFDVKD.

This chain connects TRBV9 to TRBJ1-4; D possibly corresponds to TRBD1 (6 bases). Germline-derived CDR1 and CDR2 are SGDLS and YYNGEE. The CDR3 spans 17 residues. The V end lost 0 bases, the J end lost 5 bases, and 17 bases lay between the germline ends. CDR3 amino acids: CASSVAGGQGRNEKLFF. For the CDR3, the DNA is TGTGCCAGCAGCGTAGCGGGGGGGCAGGGTAGGAATGAAAAACTGTTTTTT. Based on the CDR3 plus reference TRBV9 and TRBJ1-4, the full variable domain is DSGVTQTPKHLITATGQRVTLRCSPRSGDLSVYWYQQSLDQGLQFLIQYYNGEERAKGNILERFSAQQFPDLHSELNLSSLELGDSALYFCASSVAGGQGRNEKLFFGSGTQLSVL.

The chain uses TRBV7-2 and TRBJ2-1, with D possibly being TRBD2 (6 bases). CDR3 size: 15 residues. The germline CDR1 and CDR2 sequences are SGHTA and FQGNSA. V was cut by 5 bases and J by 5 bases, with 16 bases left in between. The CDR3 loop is CASSPDGGDHNEQFF. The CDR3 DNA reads TGTGCCAGCAGCCCCGACGGAGGGGACCACAATGAGCAGTTCTTC.

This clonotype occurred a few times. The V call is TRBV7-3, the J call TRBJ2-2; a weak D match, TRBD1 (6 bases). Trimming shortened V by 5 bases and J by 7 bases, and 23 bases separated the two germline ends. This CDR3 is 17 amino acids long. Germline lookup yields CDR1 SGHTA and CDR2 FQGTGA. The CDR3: CASSQERGSRLGGELFF. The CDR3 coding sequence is TGTGCCAGCAGCCAAGAAAGGGGGAGCCGCCTCGGCGGGGAGCTGTTTTTT.

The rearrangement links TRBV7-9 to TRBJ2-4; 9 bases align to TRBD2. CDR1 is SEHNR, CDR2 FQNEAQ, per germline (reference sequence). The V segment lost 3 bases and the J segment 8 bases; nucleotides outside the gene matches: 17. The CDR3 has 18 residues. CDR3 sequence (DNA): TGTGCCAGCAGCTTTAGAGGGTCATTAGCGGGAGAGGTGGACATTCAGTACTTC. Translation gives CASSFRGSLAGEVDIQYF.

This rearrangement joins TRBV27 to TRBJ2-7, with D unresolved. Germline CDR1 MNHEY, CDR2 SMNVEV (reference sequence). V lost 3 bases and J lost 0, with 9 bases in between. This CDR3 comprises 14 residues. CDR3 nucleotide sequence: TGTGCCAGCAGTTTGCGGTCTACCTCCTACGAGCAGTACTTC. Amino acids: CASSLRSTSYEQYF.

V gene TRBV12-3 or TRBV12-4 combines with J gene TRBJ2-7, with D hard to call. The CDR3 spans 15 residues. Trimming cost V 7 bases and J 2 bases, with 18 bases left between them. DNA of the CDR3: TGTGCCAGCAAAACCTTAATTACCTCCGCCTACGAGCAGTACTTC. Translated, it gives CASKTLITSAYEQYF.

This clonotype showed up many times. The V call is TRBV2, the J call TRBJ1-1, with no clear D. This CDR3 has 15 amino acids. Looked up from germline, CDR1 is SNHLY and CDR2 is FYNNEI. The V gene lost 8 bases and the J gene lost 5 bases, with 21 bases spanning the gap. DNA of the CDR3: TGTGCCAGCCGCCCTAGGACTGGGATGGGTACTGAAGCTTTCTTT. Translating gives CASRPRTGMGTEAFF.

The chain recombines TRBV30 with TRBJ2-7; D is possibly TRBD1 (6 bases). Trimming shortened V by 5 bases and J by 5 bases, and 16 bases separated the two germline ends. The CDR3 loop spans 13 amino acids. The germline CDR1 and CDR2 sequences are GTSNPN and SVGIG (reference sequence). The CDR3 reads CAWGRGFGNEQYF. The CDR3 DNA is TGTGCCTGGGGTAGGGGGTTTGGTAACGAGCAGTACTTC.

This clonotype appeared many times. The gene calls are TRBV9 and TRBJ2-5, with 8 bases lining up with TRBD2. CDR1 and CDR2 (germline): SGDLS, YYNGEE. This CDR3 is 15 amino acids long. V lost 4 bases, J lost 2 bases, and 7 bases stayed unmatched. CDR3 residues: CASSTRLAQQETQYF. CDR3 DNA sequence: TGTGCCAGCAGCACGAGACTAGCGCAGCAAGAGACCCAGTACTTC.

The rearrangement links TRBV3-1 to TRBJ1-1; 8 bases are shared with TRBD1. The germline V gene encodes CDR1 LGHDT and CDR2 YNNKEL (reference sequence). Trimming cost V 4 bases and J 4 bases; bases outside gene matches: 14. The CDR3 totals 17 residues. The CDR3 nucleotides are TGTGCCAGCAGCCCTATCGGACAGGGCGTTATATTCACTGAAGCTTTCTTT. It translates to CASSPIGQGVIFTEAFF. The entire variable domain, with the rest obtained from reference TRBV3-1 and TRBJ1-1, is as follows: DTAVSQTPKYLVTQMGNDKSIKCEQNLGHDTMYWYKQDSKKFLKIMFSYNNKELIINETVPNRFSPKSPDKAHLNLHINSLELGDSAVYFCASSPIGQGVIFTEAFFGQGTRLTVV.

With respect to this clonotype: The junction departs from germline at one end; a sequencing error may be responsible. CDR3 sequence (DNA): TGTGCCAGCAGCCAAGATCTCCGGACTCGTGCGGGGGCTCTCTTT. It is translated as CASSQDLRTRAGALF. The genes are TRBV4-2 and TRBJ1-1; D is perhaps TRBD1 (6 bases). The CDR3 consists of 15 residues. Germline lookup yields CDR1 LGHNA and CDR2 YNFKEQ.

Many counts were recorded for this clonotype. CDR3 in amino acids: CASSAGGRTDTQYF. The CDR3 DNA follows: TGCGCCAGCAGTGCGGGGGGACGCACAGATACGCAGTATTTT. This chain connects TRBV10-1 to TRBJ2-3, with TRBD2 identical over 7 bases. Germline assignment: CDR1 WNHNN and CDR2 SYGVQD (reference sequence). V shed 4 bases, J shed 1 base, and the junction held 2 bases outside the gene matches. The CDR3 sequence is 14 residues long.

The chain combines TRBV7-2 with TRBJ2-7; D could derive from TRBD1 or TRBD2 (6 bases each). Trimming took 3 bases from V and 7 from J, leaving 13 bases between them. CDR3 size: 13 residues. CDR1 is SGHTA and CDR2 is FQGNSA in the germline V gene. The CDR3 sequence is CASSLRGASEQYF. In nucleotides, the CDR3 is TGTGCCAGCAGCTTGAGGGGGGCCAGTGAGCAGTACTTC.